The rows below give T cell receptor beta chains drawn from one sample of a study of cytomegalovirus exposure and HLA in healthy donors. The protocol was immunoSEQ multiplex PCR, while the TCRdb copy is restricted to in-frame clones and leaves out a portion. The record lists approximately 75,000 clones, of which the ten most abundant hold 4.5% to 5%. Sequenced material: PBMCs. These receptors were taken from a man aged 40-49 years in good health and CMV-seronegative. Each CDR3 is given with its conserved first and last residue. A D gene is named only where the DNA matches it firmly. Not all rows give a size; the values are once, few, many and, for expanded clones, a class.

clone size: NA
CDR3 length: 15
V gene: TRBV5-4
D gene: NA
J gene: TRBJ2-3
CDR3 DNA: TGTGCCAGCAGATCAAGGGGTTTAGGCACAGATACGCAGTATTTT
CDR3 protein: CASRSRGLGTDTQYF

clone size: NA
CDR3 length: 15
V gene: TRBV7-8
D gene: TRBD1
J gene: TRBJ2-5
CDR3 DNA: TGTGCCAGCAGCTTGTTACAGGGGATTTTAGAGACCCAGTACTTC
CDR3 protein: CASSLLQGILETQYF

clone size: NA
CDR3 length: 13
V gene: TRBV28
D gene: NA
J gene: TRBJ1-5
CDR3 DNA: TGTGCCAGCAGTTTTCAGGGAGGCCAGCCCCAGCATTTT
CDR3 protein: CASSFQGGQPQHF

clone size: NA
CDR3 length: 15
V gene: TRBV5-4
D gene: NA
J gene: TRBJ1-1
CDR3 DNA: TGTGCCAGCAGCTTGGGGGGGCGAATGAACACTGAAGCTTTCTTT
CDR3 protein: CASSLGGRMNTEAFF

clone size: NA
CDR3 length: 13
V gene: TRBV7-2
D gene: TRBD1
J gene: TRBJ2-3
CDR3 DNA: TGTGCCAGCAGCAAAGACAGGGCGGATACGCAGTATTTT
CDR3 protein: CASSKDRADTQYF

clone size: NA
CDR3 length: 11
V gene: TRBV6-6
D gene: NA
J gene: TRBJ1-1
CDR3 DNA: TGTGCCAGCAGCTTAGAGGCTGAAGCTTTCTTT
CDR3 protein: CASSLEAEAFF

clone size: NA
CDR3 length: 13
V gene: TRBV29-1
D gene: NA
J gene: TRBJ2-7
CDR3 DNA: TGCAGCGTTGTGATCGAGATGCCCTACGAGCAGTACTTC
CDR3 protein: CSVVIEMPYEQYF

clone size: NA
CDR3 length: 17
V gene: TRBV4-3
D gene: NA
J gene: TRBJ2-1
CDR3 DNA: TGCGCCAGCAGCCAACTTCTTTGGCTAGCGAACTACAATGAGCAGTTCTTC
CDR3 protein: CASSQLLWLANYNEQFF

clone size: NA
CDR3 length: 14
V gene: TRBV11-2
D gene: NA
J gene: TRBJ1-3
CDR3 DNA: TGTGCCAGCAGCTTAGATCGCGAGGGAAACACCATATATTTT
CDR3 protein: CASSLDREGNTIYF

clone size: NA
CDR3 length: 16
V gene: TRBV27
D gene: NA
J gene: TRBJ2-1
CDR3 DNA: TGTGCCAGCAGTTTCCTGCGGGCTACCACCTACAATGAGCAGTTCTTC
CDR3 protein: CASSFLRATTYNEQFF

clone size: NA
CDR3 length: 15
V gene: TRBV4-2
D gene: NA
J gene: TRBJ2-7
CDR3 DNA: TGTGCCAGCAGCCAAGATCTAGCAGGGGACCACGAGCAGTACTTC
CDR3 protein: CASSQDLAGDHEQYF

clone size: NA
CDR3 length: 14
V gene: TRBV7-2
D gene: TRBD2
J gene: TRBJ2-7
CDR3 DNA: TGTGCCAGCAGCAAACCGGGAGGCCCCTCCGAGCAGTACTTC
CDR3 protein: CASSKPGGPSEQYF

clone size: NA
CDR3 length: 18
V gene: TRBV7-9
D gene: TRBD2
J gene: TRBJ2-6
CDR3 DNA: TGTGCCAGCAGTCACGGGACTAGGGGGGGTACCGGGGCCAACGTCCTGACTTTC
CDR3 protein: CASSHGTRGGTGANVLTF

clone size: NA
CDR3 length: 15
V gene: TRBV7-2
D gene: TRBD1
J gene: TRBJ2-3
CDR3 DNA: TGTGCCAGCAGCTCTCGACAGGGGGCTAAAGATACGCAGTATTTT
CDR3 protein: CASSSRQGAKDTQYF

clone size: NA
CDR3 length: 15
V gene: TRBV4-1
D gene: NA
J gene: TRBJ1-1
CDR3 DNA: TGCGCCAGCAGCCAAGTAGGACTTATGAACACTGAAGCTTTCTTT
CDR3 protein: CASSQVGLMNTEAFF

clone size: NA
CDR3 length: 14
V gene: TRBV6-5
D gene: NA
J gene: TRBJ1-2
CDR3 DNA: TGTGCCAGCACTCAACTGCGGGGGAACTATGGCTACACCTTC
CDR3 protein: CASTQLRGNYGYTF

clone size: NA
CDR3 length: 13
V gene: TRBV5-4
D gene: NA
J gene: TRBJ1-1
CDR3 DNA: TGTGCCAGCAGCCCCGGACAGAACACTGAAGCTTTCTTT
CDR3 protein: CASSPGQNTEAFF

clone size: NA
CDR3 length: 12
V gene: TRBV14
D gene: NA
J gene: TRBJ2-3
CDR3 DNA: TGTGCCAGCAGCCTTATCACAGATACGCAGTATTTT
CDR3 protein: CASSLITDTQYF

clone size: NA
CDR3 length: 15
V gene: TRBV11-2
D gene: TRBD2
J gene: TRBJ2-7
CDR3 DNA: TGTGCCAGCCGCCGACTAGCGGGAGGAGGGTACGAGCAGTACTTC
CDR3 protein: CASRRLAGGGYEQYF

clone size: NA
CDR3 length: 13
V gene: TRBV9
D gene: NA
J gene: TRBJ1-1
CDR3 DNA: TGTGCCAGCAGCGTAGTCGTGAACACTGAAGCTTTCTTT
CDR3 protein: CASSVVVNTEAFF

clone size: NA
CDR3 length: 14
V gene: TRBV2
D gene: NA
J gene: TRBJ1-1
CDR3 DNA: TGTGCCAGCAGTGGACCGACGCGGAAGACTGAAGCTTTCTTT
CDR3 protein: CASSGPTRKTEAFF

clone size: NA
CDR3 length: 13
V gene: TRBV19
D gene: TRBD1
J gene: TRBJ2-7
CDR3 DNA: TGTGCCAGTAGTAGACAGGGGGCCTACGAGCAGTACTTC
CDR3 protein: CASSRQGAYEQYF

clone size: NA
CDR3 length: 14
V gene: TRBV5-5
D gene: NA
J gene: TRBJ1-5
CDR3 DNA: TGTGCCAGCAGCTTGGCAGGGAAGGGTCAGCCCCAGCATTTT
CDR3 protein: CASSLAGKGQPQHF

clone size: NA
CDR3 length: 15
V gene: TRBV29-1
D gene: TRBD2
J gene: TRBJ2-3
CDR3 DNA: TGCAGCGTCACCCCCAGGACTAGCGCCACAGATACGCAGTATTTT
CDR3 protein: CSVTPRTSATDTQYF

clone size: NA
CDR3 length: 14
V gene: TRBV7-2
D gene: NA
J gene: TRBJ1-1
CDR3 DNA: TGTGCCAGCAGCTTGAACAGGGTTGGGACTGAAGCTTTCTTT
CDR3 protein: CASSLNRVGTEAFF

clone size: NA
CDR3 length: 14
V gene: TRBV4-1
D gene: NA
J gene: TRBJ2-7
CDR3 DNA: TGCGCCAGCAGCCAAAATCTCGGGTCCCCCGAGCAGTACTTC
CDR3 protein: CASSQNLGSPEQYF

clone size: NA
CDR3 length: 16
V gene: TRBV4-2
D gene: NA
J gene: TRBJ1-4
CDR3 DNA: TGTGCCAGCAGCCAAGATCGAGGGAGGAGTGGTGAAAAACTGTTTTTT
CDR3 protein: CASSQDRGRSGEKLFF

clone size: medium-sized
CDR3 length: 16
V gene: TRBV6-5
D gene: TRBD1
J gene: TRBJ1-1
CDR3 DNA: TGTGCCAGCAGTTTAAGGGACAGCGCACTGAACACTGAAGCTTTCTTT
CDR3 protein: CASSLRDSALNTEAFF

clone size: NA
CDR3 length: 13
V gene: TRBV7-9
D gene: NA
J gene: TRBJ2-7
CDR3 DNA: TGTGCCAGCAGCCGGGTCAGCTCCTACGAGCAGTACTTC
CDR3 protein: CASSRVSSYEQYF

clone size: NA
CDR3 length: 13
V gene: TRBV6-5
D gene: TRBD2
J gene: TRBJ2-7
CDR3 DNA: TGTGCCAGCAGTCGCGGGGGGTCCTACGAGCAGTACTTC
CDR3 protein: CASSRGGSYEQYF

clone size: NA
CDR3 length: 14
V gene: TRBV29-1
D gene: NA
J gene: TRBJ2-5
CDR3 DNA: TGCAGCGTTGCCCCCCCGGGACTTTTAGAGACCCAGTACTTC
CDR3 protein: CSVAPPGLLETQYF